A single sample gave rise to the 24 T cell receptor beta chains below, sequenced in a study of blood T cell repertoires in COVID-19. Profiling relied on immunoSEQ multiplex PCR, and the TCRdb table lists in-frame clones only, not all of them. The table has 65,000 to 90,000 clones, over 70% seen once; the top ten hold more than 2%. Source material: peripheral blood. The origin of the receptors is a man older than 75 with active or convalescent COVID-19.

The chain has TRBV3-1 (or the pseudogene TRBV3-2) and TRBJ2-6, with TRBD2 matching over 9 bases. CDR1 LGHDT and CDR2 YNNKEL come from the germline V gene (reference sequence). J was trimmed by 0 bases and V by 4 bases; bases with no gene match: 7. The CDR3 extends over 18 amino acids. The CDR3 region has the DNA TGTGCCAGCAGCCCGCCGGCGGGGGGGTTCTCTGGGGCCAACGTCCTGACTTTC. Encoded protein: CASSPPAGGFSGANVLTF.

This rearrangement joins TRBV5-5 to TRBJ2-7, with 8 bases aligning to TRBD2. Germline CDR1 is SGHKS and CDR2 is YYEKEE (reference sequence). V lost 3 bases and J lost 3; bases outside the gene matches: 11. CDR3 length: 16 amino acids. CDR3 nucleotide sequence: TGTGCCAGCAGCTCATCGGGGGGGACTATAAACTACGAGCAGTACTTC. Amino acid sequence: CASSSSGGTINYEQYF.

This clone turned up a few times. The chain couples TRBV11-2 to TRBJ2-1; 8 bases agree with TRBD2. Looked up from germline, CDR1 is SGHAT and CDR2 is FQNNGV. The CDR3 totals 12 residues. For the CDR3, the DNA is TGTGCAACTAGCGGTTCCTACAATGAGCAGTTCTTC. This translates into CATSGSYNEQFF. Full variable domain (missing parts from reference TRBV11-2 and TRBJ2-1): EAGVAQSPRYKIIEKRQSVAFWCNPISGHATLYWYQQILGQGPKLLIQFQNNGVVDDSQLPKDRFSAERLKGVDSTLKIQPAKLEDSAVYLCATSGSYNEQFFGPGTRLTVL.

This clone was counted once. The V call is TRBV7-7, the J call TRBJ2-1; TRBD2 aligns across 11 bases. V trimming: 5 bases; J trimming: 2 bases; junction bases outside the gene matches: 8. Germline V lookup: CDR1 SSHAT, CDR2 FNYEAQ (reference sequence). The CDR3 is made up of 17 amino acids. In nucleotides, the CDR3 is TGTGCCAGCAGCCCAATTAGCGGGAGGGGAGCCTACAATGAGCAGTTCTTC. Encoded protein: CASSPISGRGAYNEQFF.

This sequence joins TRBV10-3 and TRBJ2-7; weak D call: TRBD1 (6 bases). Germline loops: CDR1 ENHRY, CDR2 SYGVKD. This CDR3 comprises 13 residues. V was pared by 0 bases and J by 5 bases, with 8 bases between. CDR3 protein: CAISESQGHEQYF. The CDR3 DNA sequence: TGTGCCATCAGTGAGTCACAGGGCCACGAGCAGTACTTC.

The chain uses TRBV19 and TRBJ2-5; 8 bases are shared with TRBD2. In germline, CDR1 is LNHDA, CDR2 SQIVND (reference sequence). The CDR3 covers 13 residues. Unmatched junction bases numbered 4, after V lost 5 bases and J lost 5 bases. The CDR3 DNA follows: TGTGCCAGTAGTCGGGAGGGTTTGGAGACCCAGTACTTC. Amino acid sequence: CASSREGLETQYF.

The V and J genes are TRBV11-2 and TRBJ2-7; 8 bases match TRBD1. The CDR3 length is 17 residues. Losses at the gene ends were 2 bases for V and 4 bases for J; bases not matched to a gene: 13. Germline V gene data show CDR1 as SGHAT and CDR2 as FQNNGV. The CDR3, as DNA: TGTGCCAGCAGCTTATTGGTTTTGGCAGGGGGCTTTTACGAGCAGTACTTC. Encoded protein: CASSLLVLAGGFYEQYF.

The J gene is TRBJ2-2, the V gene TRBV11-3; D unresolved. V shed 1 base and J shed 2 bases, with 5 bases lying between them. CDR3 length: 14 amino acids. Germline CDR1 SGHNT, CDR2 YENEEA. CDR3 sequence: CASSLGHNTGELFF. The DNA for the CDR3 is TGTGCCAGCAGCTTAGGACACAACACCGGGGAGCTGTTTTTT.

This clone appeared once. The rearrangement links TRBV10-3 to TRBJ2-3; D might be TRBD2 (5 bases). The CDR3 covers 15 residues. Looked up from germline, CDR1 is ENHRY and CDR2 is SYGVKD. V lost 7 bases, J lost 0 bases, and 14 bases lay in between. CDR3 loop: CAITASPSSTDTQYF. The CDR3 DNA reads TGTGCCATCACGGCTAGCCCCTCTAGCACAGATACGCAGTATTTT.

The count of this clone is one. The V call is TRBV5-1, the J call TRBJ1-5; D is unresolved. Germline CDR1 SGHRS, CDR2 YFSETQ. The V end lost 0 bases, the J end lost 7 bases, and 8 bases lay between the germline ends. CDR3 length: 13 residues. The CDR3 reads CASSLGPGQPQHF. In nucleotides, the CDR3 is TGCGCCAGCAGCTTGGGCCCGGGGCAGCCCCAGCATTTT.

This chain joins TRBV4-3 and TRBJ2-7; 11 bases are shared with TRBD1. The CDR3 extends over 15 amino acids. Per germline, CDR1 LGHNA and CDR2 YSLEER. V trimming: 2 bases; J trimming: 4 bases; junction bases outside the gene matches: 4. As DNA, the CDR3 is TGCGCCAGCAGCCAAATTGGACAGGGGGCGTACGAGCAGTACTTC. Translating gives CASSQIGQGAYEQYF.

This clone showed up just a few times. V usage is TRBV14 and J usage is TRBJ2-3; D perhaps matches TRBD2 (6 bases). The V end was cut by 0 bases, the J end by 4 bases, with 11 bases between. Germline V lookup: CDR1 SGHDN, CDR2 FVKESK. This CDR3 has 15 amino acids. The CDR3 sequence is CASSQDRWGADTQYF. CDR3 bases: TGTGCCAGCAGCCAAGATCGATGGGGGGCAGATACGCAGTATTTT.

This chain uses TRBV19 with TRBJ2-7; tentative D call: TRBD2 (6 bases). The CDR3 consists of 13 residues. CDR1 is LNHDA and CDR2 is SQIVND in the germline V gene (reference sequence). V was trimmed by 3 bases and J by 4 bases, leaving 10 bases between them. The CDR3 here is CASSIQRGYEQYF. Written as DNA, the CDR3 is TGTGCCAGTAGTATTCAACGGGGGTACGAGCAGTACTTC.

The chain employs TRBV11-3 and TRBJ2-7; D might be TRBD1 (5 bases). CDR1 and CDR2 from the germline V gene are SGHNT and YENEEA. This CDR3 has 15 amino acids. The V and J ends lost 7 bases and 0 bases respectively, with 16 bases between them. CDR3 bases: TGTGCCAGCACCCTACAGGAACAGCTCTCCTACGAGCAGTACTTC. It encodes CASTLQEQLSYEQYF.

The chain combines TRBV4-1 with TRBJ2-3; 13 positions agree with TRBD2. CDR1 and CDR2 from the germline V gene are MGHRA and YSYEKL. V dropped 1 base and J dropped 3; count of bases not matched to a gene: 7. The CDR3 sequence is 18 residues long. CDR3 sequence: CASSQGRTSGSRTDTQYF. The CDR3 coding sequence is TGCGCCAGCAGCCAAGGGCGGACTAGCGGGAGTAGGACAGATACGCAGTATTTT.

The chain carries TRBV2 and TRBJ2-5, with TRBD2 matching over 7 bases. CDR1 and CDR2 (germline): SNHLY, FYNNEI. The junction had 6 bases not matched to a gene; V was cut back by 3 bases and J by 5 bases. The CDR3 is made up of 14 amino acids. CDR3 sequence reads: CASSDGGSIETQYF. As DNA, the CDR3 is TGTGCCAGCAGTGATGGCGGGAGCATTGAGACCCAGTACTTC.

V usage is TRBV19 and J usage is TRBJ2-1; 9 nucleotides agree with TRBD2. CDR1 and CDR2 from the germline V gene are LNHDA and SQIVND (reference sequence). V was pared by 5 bases and J by 1 base, with 6 bases of the junction left unmatched. The CDR3 is 16 amino acids. The CDR3 region has the DNA TGTGCCAGTAGTGGGCGGACTAGCGTGTCCTACAATGAGCAGTTCTTC. Protein sequence: CASSGRTSVSYNEQFF.

The chain couples TRBV21-1 to TRBJ1-2. TRBV21-1 is a listed pseudogene. The length of the CDR3 is 11 residues. The CDR3 bases are TGTGCCAGCATCCCTCGAGGGAGAGAGACCTTC. Its translation is CASIPRGRETF.

Regarding this clone: In the same sample, other DNA sequences code for this CDR3. The chain has TRBV10-2 and TRBJ2-7; weak D call: TRBD1 (5 bases). Per the germline V gene, CDR1 is WSHSY and CDR2 is SAAADI. V lost 3 bases and J 2 bases, leaving 8 bases between the germline ends. This CDR3 is 13 amino acids long. The CDR3 reads CASSDQGTYEQYF. The CDR3, as DNA: TGCGCCAGCAGTGATCAGGGAACCTACGAGCAGTACTTC.

The V gene is TRBV25-1, the J gene TRBJ1-5, with unresolved D. V was trimmed by 6 bases and J by 3 bases, leaving 9 bases between them. Germline CDR1 is MGHDK and CDR2 is SYGVNS. CDR3 size: 13 residues. The CDR3 nucleotides read TGTGCCAGCAGCGACTCGGCCAATCAGCCCCAGCATTTT. Translating it yields CASSDSANQPQHF. Complete variable domain (other parts from reference TRBV25-1 and TRBJ1-5): EADIYQTPRYLVIGTGKKITLECSQTMGHDKMYWYQQDPGMELHLIHYSYGVNSTEKGDLSSESTVSRIRTEHFPLTLESARPSHTSQYLCASSDSANQPQHFGDGTRLSIL.

The CDR3 DNA reads TGTGCCAGCAGTTGGCCCACTAACTATGGCTACACCTTC. This gives the protein CASSWPTNYGYTF. J is TRBJ1-2 and V is TRBV12-3 or TRBV12-4; D call uncertain. The CDR3 length is 13 residues. The V end lost 4 bases, the J end lost 0 bases, and 6 bases lay between the germline ends.

The chain links TRBV6-5 to TRBJ1-2; the D is unclear. The CDR3 spans 15 residues. The ends were cut back, 0 bases at V and 2 bases at J, with 10 bases in the middle. Looked up from germline, CDR1 is MNHEY and CDR2 is SVGAGI. The CDR3 is CASSYSFRNNYGYTF. As DNA, the CDR3 is TGTGCCAGCAGTTACTCGTTTAGAAACAACTATGGCTACACCTTC.

The chain carries TRBV29-1 and TRBJ1-1; 8 nucleotides agree with TRBD1. V shed 6 bases and J 3 bases; nucleotides not matched to a gene: 6. This CDR3 is built from 13 residues. Germline V gene data show CDR1 as SQVTM and CDR2 as ANQGSEA. The CDR3 DNA reads as TGCAGCGTCCTCAGGGGGCGCGACACTGAAGCTTTCTTT. Encoded protein: CSVLRGRDTEAFF. The full variable domain, rest sourced from reference TRBV29-1 and TRBJ1-1, is SAVISQKPSRDICQRGTSLTIQCQVDSQVTMMFWYRQQPGQSLTLIATANQGSEATYESGFVIDKFPISRPNLTFSTLTVSNMSPEDSSIYLCSVLRGRDTEAFFGQGTRLTVV.

In the case of this clone: At one of its ends the junction is not consistent with the germline gene, which may arise from a read error. The chain recombines TRBV7-7 with TRBJ2-3; 10 bases agree with TRBD2. The CDR3 covers 16 residues. Germline assignment: CDR1 SSHAT and CDR2 FNYEAQ (reference sequence). CDR3 nucleotides: TGTGCTAGCAGCTTACTAGCTAGCGGGGGAGGAGATACGCAGTATTTT. Encoded protein: CASSLLASGGGDTQYF.